The 9 T cell receptor beta chains given below trace back to one sample, sequenced in a study of glioma-infiltrating T cells after dendritic cell vaccination. Data came from immunoSEQ multiplex PCR; TCRdb stores just in-frame clones and leaves some out. Among roughly 83,000 clones listed, around 84% were seen once. The source material was blood, sampled before dendritic cell vaccination. Receptors were obtained from a human donor with glioblastoma.

This clone was counted once. The rearrangement links TRBV7-6 to TRBJ1-2; 8 bases align to TRBD1. From germline, CDR1 is SGHVS and CDR2 FNYEAQ. This CDR3 has 17 amino acids. Trimming took 1 base from V and 2 from J; bases not matched to a gene: 9. The CDR3 reads CASSLEPGGAGNYGYTF. DNA of the CDR3: TGTGCCAGCAGCTTAGAACCAGGGGGCGCTGGGAACTATGGCTACACCTTC.

The rearrangement joins TRBV13 to TRBJ2-7; 9 bases agree with TRBD1. The V gene's germline CDR1 is PRHDT and CDR2 FYEKMQ (reference sequence). CDR3 length: 18 residues. With V trimmed by 1 base and J by 0 bases, 10 bases remained unmatched. CDR3 DNA: TGTGCCAGCAGCTTAGAAGGGGGGGAGGACAGGGGCTCCTACGAGCAGTACTTC. This sequence encodes CASSLEGGEDRGSYEQYF.

This chain connects TRBV7-2 to TRBJ2-3, with 7 nucleotides matching TRBD2. Germline-derived CDR1 and CDR2 are SGHTA and FQGNSA. This CDR3 region has 16 residues. CDR3 sequence (DNA): TGTTCGTCGGGGGAGGGCCATTTTTCCCGCACAGATACGCAGTATTTT. Protein: CSSGEGHFSRTDTQYF. Full variable domain (outside the CDR3, taken from reference TRBV7-2 and TRBJ2-3): GAGVSQSPSNKVTEKGKDVELRCDPISGHTALYWYRQSLGQGLEFLIYFQGNSAPDKSGLPSDRFSAERTGGSVSTLTIQRTQQEDSAVYLCSSGEGHFSRTDTQYFGPGTRLTVL.

The chain joins TRBV7-2 to TRBJ1-1; 9 bases line up with TRBD1. Germline lookup yields CDR1 SGHTA and CDR2 FQGNSA. The CDR3 is 17 amino acids. The V segment lost 5 bases and the J segment 1 base; nucleotides outside the gene matches: 11. In DNA form, the CDR3 reads TGTGCCAGCAGCGTGGGACAGGGACTAAACTCGAACACTGAAGCTTTCTTT. Translating it yields CASSVGQGLNSNTEAFF.

This chain links TRBV27 with TRBJ2-3; D is possibly TRBD2 (6 bases). Trimming pared 3 bases from V and 2 bases from J, leaving 9 bases between. Germline V CDR1 and CDR2: MNHEY, SMNVEV (reference sequence). This CDR3 is built from 14 residues. CDR3 nucleotides: TGTGCCAGCAGTTTCGGGACTCTCACAGATACGCAGTATTTT. It codes for CASSFGTLTDTQYF.

V gene TRBV18 combines with J gene TRBJ1-2, with a weak D call TRBD1 (6 bases). The CDR3 is 17 amino acids. V gave up 6 bases and J gave up 8 bases, with 28 bases separating them. Germline V CDR1 and CDR2: KGHSH, LQKENI. The DNA of the CDR3 is TGTGCCAGCTCCCCAACACGCCCAACACAGGGACAAACGGGCTACACCTTC. Translating it yields CASSPTRPTQGQTGYTF.

This clone has only one observation. The chain has TRBV25-1 and TRBJ1-2; TRBD1 might be the D (6 bases). Trimming stripped 2 bases from V and 2 bases from J, with 12 bases between. The CDR3 is made up of 15 amino acids. CDR1 is MGHDK, CDR2 SYGVNS, per germline. CDR3 region: CASSEGGRENYGYTF. In DNA form, the CDR3 reads TGTGCCAGCAGTGAAGGGGGCAGGGAAAACTATGGCTACACCTTC.

The chain joins TRBV15 to TRBJ2-1; 8 bases fit TRBD2. The length of the CDR3 is 13 residues. Germline assignment: CDR1 LNHNV and CDR2 YYDKDF (reference sequence). J gave up 5 bases and V 8 bases, and 5 bases lay outside the gene matches. The DNA for the CDR3 is TGTGCCACCCGGGGGGGCTGGAACAATGAGCAGTTCTTC. Amino acid sequence: CATRGGWNNEQFF.

V and J are TRBV2 and TRBJ1-6, with 7 bases matching TRBD1. V shed 6 bases, J shed 4 bases, and the junction held 15 bases outside the gene matches. Germline CDR1 reads SNHLY; CDR2 reads FYNNEI. The CDR3 consists of 18 residues. CDR3 sequence: CASSLSIGMTGYNSPLHF. The CDR3 DNA reads TGTGCCAGCAGCTTATCTATCGGAATGACAGGGTATAATTCACCCCTCCACTTT.